The 9 T cell receptor beta chains below all came from one sample that was sequenced in a study of blood T cell repertoires in COVID-19. Measured with immunoSEQ multiplex PCR; TCRdb has only the in-frame clones, and not every one. The profile covers about 280,000 clones, with approximately 88% appearing a single time and less than 1% taken by the ten largest. Sequencing was carried out using peripheral blood. Source of these receptors: a woman aged 40 to 50 who had recovered from COVID-19.

The chain recombines TRBV10-3 with TRBJ2-7; TRBD1 agrees at 8 bases. CDR1 is ENHRY and CDR2 is SYGVKD in the germline V gene. With 5 bases clipped from V and 2 bases from J, the junction kept 2 bases outside the gene matches. The CDR3 consists of 13 residues. CDR3 region: CAISTGGTYEQYF. CDR3 nucleotides: TGTGCCATCAGTACAGGGGGAACCTACGAGCAGTACTTC.

The CDR3 DNA sequence: TGTGCCAGCAGCTTAGGTCTTTCTTCCCTCGAGCAGTACTTC. Residues: CASSLGLSSLEQYF. V gene TRBV7-2 combines with J gene TRBJ2-7; D is uncertain. The CDR3 is 14 residues long. Germline loops: CDR1 SGHTA, CDR2 FQGNSA. The V end was cut by 1 base, the J end by 6 bases, with 13 bases between.

The rearrangement joins TRBV19 to TRBJ2-1; D is uncertain. The CDR3 runs 14 residues. Germline CDR1 LNHDA, CDR2 SQIVND (reference sequence). Between the trimmed V and J ends, which lost 4 bases and 3 bases, there was a span of 10 bases. The CDR3 sequence is CASSTEVGYNEQFF. The CDR3 DNA reads as TGTGCCAGTAGTACCGAGGTAGGCTACAATGAGCAGTTCTTC. Together with reference TRBV19 and TRBJ2-1, the CDR3 gives the full variable domain: DGGITQSPKYLFRKEGQNVTLSCEQNLNHDAMYWYRQDPGQGLRLIYYSQIVNDFQKGDIAEGYSVSREKKESFPLTVTSAQKNPTAFYLCASSTEVGYNEQFFGPGTRLTVL.

The genes are TRBV9 and TRBJ2-5; possible D gene TRBD2, 5 bases. Trimming left V 4 bases short and J 0 bases short, with 13 bases between. CDR3 length: 15 amino acids. The V gene's germline CDR1 is SGDLS and CDR2 YYNGEE. CDR3 DNA sequence: TGTGCCAGCAGCCCATGGACGGGGTACCAAGAGACCCAGTACTTC. It specifies CASSPWTGYQETQYF.

This clone was seen just once. The V and J genes are TRBV7-9 and TRBJ2-7, with D hard to call. There are 14 residues in the CDR3. V lost 3 bases and J 2 bases, leaving 11 bases between the germline ends. Germline values: CDR1 SEHNR, CDR2 FQNEAQ (reference sequence). The chain's CDR3 is CASSFPGVPYEQYF. DNA of the CDR3: TGTGCCAGCAGCTTCCCGGGTGTCCCCTACGAGCAGTACTTC.

The chain carries TRBV30 and TRBJ2-7, with 8 positions matching TRBD1. This CDR3 is built from 15 residues. Trimming took 4 bases from V and 2 from J; bases not matched to a gene: 10. Germline values: CDR1 GTSNPN, CDR2 SVGIG (reference sequence). This CDR3 is CAWNRGTGAAYEQYF. In DNA form, the CDR3 reads TGTGCCTGGAACAGGGGGACAGGTGCCGCCTACGAGCAGTACTTC. Drawing the rest from reference TRBV30 and TRBJ2-7, the complete variable domain is SQTIHQWPATLVQPVGSPLSLECTVEGTSNPNLYWYRQAAGRGLQLLFYSVGIGQISSEVPQNLSASRPQDRQFILSSKKLLLSDSGFYLCAWNRGTGAAYEQYFGPGTRLTVT.

Turning to this clone: This sample includes further DNA sequences coding for the same CDR3. This sequence joins TRBV18 and TRBJ1-1; 9 nucleotides line up with TRBD1. V lost 5 bases and J lost 3; bases outside the gene matches: 4. In germline, CDR1 is KGHSH, CDR2 LQKENI. The CDR3 length is 14 residues. The CDR3 is CASSTTGGDTEAFF. The CDR3 DNA follows: TGTGCCAGCTCAACGACAGGGGGGGACACTGAAGCTTTCTTT.

In DNA form, the CDR3 reads TGTGCCAGCAGCTTATACTCGAATTCCTACAATGAGCAGTTCTTC. Translating gives CASSLYSNSYNEQFF. This chain joins TRBV7-3 and TRBJ2-1, with unresolved D. V shed 2 bases and J shed 1 base, with 9 bases lying between them. This CDR3 region has 15 residues. Germline V gene sequence: CDR1 SGHTA, CDR2 FQGTGA.

This rearrangement joins TRBV5-4 to TRBJ2-1, with 7 bases aligning to TRBD1. J lost 4 bases, V lost 2 bases, and 6 bases had no gene match. This CDR3 is 15 amino acids long. Germline assignment: CDR1 SGHNT and CDR2 YYREEE (reference sequence). This CDR3 is CASSFGDRAYNEQFF. The CDR3 region has the DNA TGTGCCAGCAGCTTTGGTGACAGGGCATACAATGAGCAGTTCTTC.